This T cell receptor (beta chain) was recovered during a study of T-cell reconstitution after alpha-beta-depleted transplantation in children (dated by TCRdb to about 2016). Background on the whole study: T-cell immune reconstitution after TCRalphabeta/CD19-depleted allogeneic hematopoietic cell transplantation in children was quantitatively tracked in the study by means of TCR repertoire profiling.

The CDR3 goes from the cysteine to the phenylalanine over 14 residues. Only CDR3 DNA is held: 42 bases, read in frame from base 1. Germline trimming amounts to 3 bases on V and 4 bases on J, with 5 as the count of junction bases outside the gene matches. From the germline V gene (reference sequence), CDR1 is DFQATT and CDR2 is SNEGSKA. There are a few counts of this clonotype. It lacks a known antigen. Per-base qualities were not stored, and no clone one base away is much larger. The library was obtained by PCR. TCRdb shows the sequencer as Illumina HiSeq 2500. Molecular barcoding was employed in the preparation of TCR libraries, with unique molecular identifiers being used to normalize TCRbeta repertoire quantification. TCRdb ran its own pipeline on the public reads, namely fastp trimming at Q25 and MiXCR clone calling, and kept in-frame beta chains. Every CDR3 protein is listed once, alongside the most common genes and DNA of its rows. Here the sample has around 370,000 distinct CDR3 sequences; 10% to 13% occur a single time. Clones ranked in the top ten supply around 2.5% of the sample.

Sample: PBMCs from the stem cell graft donor, taken from the stem cell graft. This clonotype originated in a human donor who donated a stem cell graft to a child with acute lymphoblastic leukemia. Here the chain combines TRBV20-1 and TRBJ2-1, with 8 middle bases fitting TRBD2. The nucleotides read TGCAGTGCTAGCACTAGCGGATTTTACAATGAGCAGTTCTTC. It translates as CSASTSGFYNEQFF.